The 8 T cell receptor beta chains in this list originate from one sample, sequenced in a study of blood T cells in healthy people across ages. Combining a sample-barcoded 5' primer with a J-beta primer mix, a second PCR ran for about 7 to 12 cycles. TCRdb ran MiXCR on the 5' RACE reads and lists one entry per CDR3 protein. The sample holds approximately 780,000 distinct CDR3 sequences, around 24% seen once. The sample was also reused in another study, on T cells of mothers and their children.

The specimen sequenced was blood. The receptors shown here come from a boy aged 5 to 17 in good health.

This clonotype was found a few times. A read error may produce the germline difference seen at one junction end. This chain connects TRBV2 to TRBJ2-7; D gene unclear. CDR3 length: 12 amino acids. CDR1 and CDR2 (germline): SNHLY, FYNNEI. This chain's CDR3 is CAGSQSSYEQYF. The CDR3 DNA reads as TGTGCCGGCAGTCAGAGCTCCTACGAGCAGTACTTC.

The chain uses TRBV5-6 and TRBJ2-5; TRBD2 aligns across 8 bases. The CDR3 runs 15 residues. Germline loops: CDR1 SGHDT, CDR2 YYEEEE. V shed 2 bases and J 2 bases; nucleotides not matched to a gene: 5. The CDR3 sequence: CASSFSSGRQETQYF. The CDR3 DNA reads as TGTGCCAGCAGCTTTTCTAGCGGGCGGCAAGAGACCCAGTACTTC.

This clonotype was detected ten times or more. The V gene is TRBV4-1, the J gene TRBJ2-1; 14 bases fit TRBD2. Per the germline V gene, CDR1 is MGHRA and CDR2 is YSYEKL. CDR3 size: 17 residues. Trimming removed 1 base from V and 6 bases from J; junction bases left unmatched: 5. The CDR3 nucleotides are TGCGCCAGCAGCCAAGCGGGACTAGCGGGGGTATCCAATGAGCAGTTCTTC. Protein product: CASSQAGLAGVSNEQFF.

The chain uses TRBV11-1 and TRBJ2-1, with D unresolved. The CDR3 spans 15 residues. V was shortened by 3 bases and J by 0 bases, with 9 bases between the two germline ends. CDR1 is SGHAT, CDR2 FQDESV, per germline (reference sequence). The CDR3, as DNA: TGTGCCAGCAGCTTTGAAAGAAGCTCCTACAATGAGCAGTTCTTC. Its protein product is CASSFERSSYNEQFF.

Turning to this clonotype: Because the CDR3's place on the DNA is in doubt, the DNA is left out and the CDR3 is given as listed by TCRdb. The V call is TRBV13, the J call TRBJ2-5; the table's D call, TRBD1, was not checked against the DNA. Germline CDR1 and CDR2: PRHDT and FYEKMQ (reference sequence). The CDR3 region is 15 residues in length, termini included. CDR3 residues: CASSFRFGGEETQYF.

The chain carries TRBV2 and TRBJ2-7; D possibly matches TRBD1 or TRBD2 (5 bases each). Germline CDR1 SNHLY, CDR2 FYNNEI. CDR3 length equals 13 residues. V lost 5 bases to trimming and J lost 3 bases, with 11 bases between them. The CDR3 sequence is CASSPEGIYEQYF. The CDR3 region has the DNA TGTGCCAGCAGTCCCGAGGGGATCTACGAGCAGTACTTC.

The rearrangement uses TRBV20-1 and TRBJ2-2; D uncertain. Trimming took off 0 bases at V and 8 bases at J, with 4 bases between the two ends. The CDR3 runs to 11 residues. Germline loops: CDR1 DFQATT, CDR2 SNEGSKA (reference sequence). The CDR3 here is CSAREGGELFF. The CDR3 coding sequence is TGCAGTGCTAGAGAGGGGGGGGAGCTGTTTTTT.

The rearrangement links TRBV20-1 to TRBJ1-4; TRBD1 matches at 10 bases. The ends lost 0 bases at V and 6 bases at J; junction bases unmatched: 10. CDR1 DFQATT and CDR2 SNEGSKA come from the germline V gene (reference sequence). CDR3 length equals 17 residues. In nucleotides, the CDR3 is TGCAGTGCTAGAGATGGGGGACAGGGGTTGAATTATGAAAAACTGTTTTTT. This sequence encodes CSARDGGQGLNYEKLFF.